This TCR beta chain was recorded in a study of blood T cell repertoires in COVID-19. The overall study: The United States, Italy and Spain were the sources of the acute and convalescent COVID-19 samples. The cDNA or gDNA used as material had been derived from T cells, B-cell-depleted T cells, or PBMCs.

Original processing notes: The assay estimated nucleated cells by amplifying reference gene primers. The method was immunoSEQ multiplex PCR; TCRdb's version includes in-frame clones alone and lacks a portion of them. The V and J calls and the clone size are those of that table, but D and trimming were determined from the DNA. The sample holds 150,000 to 200,000 clones, 85% to 90% seen once. The CDR3 length is 17 residues. CDR1 is SGHAT and CDR2 is FQNNGV in the germline V gene. Trimming took 1 base from V and 0 from J, leaving 13 bases between them. This chain uses TRBV11-2 with TRBJ2-1, with TRBD1 as a possible D gene (6 bases). The sample comprised peripheral blood. This clonotype originated in a woman of 80 years or more in a cohort sampled during active or convalescent COVID-19. The CDR3, as DNA: TGTGCCAGCAGCTTAGTGACAGGCATAAGCTCCTACAATGAGCAGTTCTTC. It encodes CASSLVTGISSYNEQFF.